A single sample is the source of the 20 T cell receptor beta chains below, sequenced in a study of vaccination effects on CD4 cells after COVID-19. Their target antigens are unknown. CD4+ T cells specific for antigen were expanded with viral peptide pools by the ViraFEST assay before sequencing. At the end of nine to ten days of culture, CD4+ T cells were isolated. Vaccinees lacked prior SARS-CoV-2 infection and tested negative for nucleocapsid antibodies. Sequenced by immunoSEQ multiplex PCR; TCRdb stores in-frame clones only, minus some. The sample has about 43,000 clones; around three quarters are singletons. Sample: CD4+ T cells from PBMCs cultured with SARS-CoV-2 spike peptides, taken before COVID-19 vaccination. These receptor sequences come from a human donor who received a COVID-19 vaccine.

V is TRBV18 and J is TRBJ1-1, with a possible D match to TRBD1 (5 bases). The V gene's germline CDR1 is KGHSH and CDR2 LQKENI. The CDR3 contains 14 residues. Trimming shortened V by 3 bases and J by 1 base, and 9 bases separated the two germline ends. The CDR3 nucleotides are TGTGCCAGCTCACCGGGGGGAGGGAACACTGAAGCTTTCTTT. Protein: CASSPGGGNTEAFF.

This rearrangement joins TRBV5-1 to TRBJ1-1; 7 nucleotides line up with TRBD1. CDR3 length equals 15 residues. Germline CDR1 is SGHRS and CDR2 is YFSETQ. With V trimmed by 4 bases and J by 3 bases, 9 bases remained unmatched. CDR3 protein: CASSPFGQGDTEAFF. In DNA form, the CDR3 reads TGCGCCAGCAGCCCATTCGGGCAGGGGGACACTGAAGCTTTCTTT.

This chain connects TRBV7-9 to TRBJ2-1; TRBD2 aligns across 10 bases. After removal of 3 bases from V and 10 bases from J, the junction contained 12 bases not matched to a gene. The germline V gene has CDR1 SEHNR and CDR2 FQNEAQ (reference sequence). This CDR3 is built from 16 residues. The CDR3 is CASSFGSGGAREEQFF. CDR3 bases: TGTGCCAGCAGCTTTGGGAGCGGGGGGGCCAGGGAGGAGCAGTTCTTC.

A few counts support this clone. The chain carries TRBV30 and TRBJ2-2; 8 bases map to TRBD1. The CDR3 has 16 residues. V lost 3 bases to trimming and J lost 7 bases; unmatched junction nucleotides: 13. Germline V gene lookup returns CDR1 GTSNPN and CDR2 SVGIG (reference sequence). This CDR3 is CAWSDLRTGNNGELFF. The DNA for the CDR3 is TGTGCCTGGAGCGACCTAAGGACAGGGAATAACGGGGAGCTGTTTTTT.

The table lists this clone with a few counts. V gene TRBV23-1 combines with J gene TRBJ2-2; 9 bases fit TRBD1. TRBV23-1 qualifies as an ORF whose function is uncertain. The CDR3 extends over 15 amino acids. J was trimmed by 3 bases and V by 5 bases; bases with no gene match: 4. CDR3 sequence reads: CASSGQGNDTGELFF. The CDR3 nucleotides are TGCGCCAGCAGTGGACAGGGGAATGACACCGGGGAGCTGTTTTTT.

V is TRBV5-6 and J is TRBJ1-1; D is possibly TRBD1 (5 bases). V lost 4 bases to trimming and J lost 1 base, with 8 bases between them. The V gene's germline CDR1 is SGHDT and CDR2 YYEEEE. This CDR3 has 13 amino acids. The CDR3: CASSVQGNTEAFF. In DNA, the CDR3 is TGTGCCAGCAGCGTCCAGGGGAACACTGAAGCTTTCTTT.

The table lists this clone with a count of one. CDR3 region: CASSPGLEPYEQYV. DNA for the CDR3: TGCGCCAGCAGCCCGGGTTTGGAGCCCTACGAGCAGTACGTC. The V gene is TRBV5-1, the J gene TRBJ2-7; D is uncertain. The V gene lost 4 bases and the J gene lost 2 bases, with 13 bases spanning the gap. Germline values: CDR1 SGHRS, CDR2 YFSETQ. This CDR3 has 14 residues.

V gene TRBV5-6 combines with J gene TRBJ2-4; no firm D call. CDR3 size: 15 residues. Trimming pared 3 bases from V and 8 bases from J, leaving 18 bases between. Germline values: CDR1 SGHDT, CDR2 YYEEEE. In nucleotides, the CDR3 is TGTGCCAGCAGCTCCCCTGGGTTGGCCGCGGACATTCAGTACTTC. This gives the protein CASSSPGLAADIQYF.

The CDR3: CASALLAGQETQYF. CDR3 DNA sequence: TGTGCTAGTGCCTTACTAGCGGGCCAAGAGACCCAGTACTTC. The rearrangement joins TRBV12-5 to TRBJ2-5, with TRBD2 identical over 9 bases. This CDR3 is built from 14 residues. The V segment lost 7 bases and the J segment 1 base; nucleotides outside the gene matches: 4. In germline, CDR1 is LGHNT, CDR2 FRNRAP.

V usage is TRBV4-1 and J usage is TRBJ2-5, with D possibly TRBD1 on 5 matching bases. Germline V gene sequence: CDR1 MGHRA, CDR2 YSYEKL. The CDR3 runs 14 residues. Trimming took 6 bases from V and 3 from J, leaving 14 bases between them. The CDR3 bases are TGCGCCAGCAGTCGCAGTCAGGGTAAAGAGACCCAGTACTTC. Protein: CASSRSQGKETQYF.

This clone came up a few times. CDR3 sequence (DNA): TGCGCCAGCAGTACAGGGAGCGACGTGGGTTCACCCCTCCACTTT. This translates into CASSTGSDVGSPLHF. This chain connects TRBV10-2 to TRBJ1-6; TRBD1 is a possible D gene (6 bases). V was cut by 5 bases and J by 9 bases, with 17 bases left in between. The CDR3 extends over 15 amino acids. Germline assignment: CDR1 WSHSY and CDR2 SAAADI.

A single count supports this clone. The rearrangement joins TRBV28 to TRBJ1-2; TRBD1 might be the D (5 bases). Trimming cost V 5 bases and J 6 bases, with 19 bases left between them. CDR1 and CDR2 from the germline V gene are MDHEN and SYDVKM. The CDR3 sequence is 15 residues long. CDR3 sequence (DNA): TGTGCCAGCAGTCATCTGGGGGAGGTTGGCGATGGCTACACCTTC. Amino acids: CASSHLGEVGDGYTF.

For the CDR3, the DNA is TGCGCCAGCACCCATGGGAGGGACGGAAGACTAGCGGGGGGACTACAAAACTCCTACGAGCAGTACGTC. Its protein is CASTHGRDGRLAGGLQNSYEQYV. This chain connects TRBV10-1 to TRBJ2-7; 13 nucleotides align to TRBD2. J was trimmed by 0 bases and V by 7 bases; bases with no gene match: 27. This CDR3 has 23 amino acids. Germline lookup yields CDR1 WNHNN and CDR2 SYGVQD (reference sequence).

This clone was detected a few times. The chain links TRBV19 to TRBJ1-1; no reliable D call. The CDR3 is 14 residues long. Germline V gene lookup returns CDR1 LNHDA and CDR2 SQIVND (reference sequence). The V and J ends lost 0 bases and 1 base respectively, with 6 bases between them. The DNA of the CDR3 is TGTGCCAGTAGTATAGACAGCGCGAACACTGAAGCTTTCTTT. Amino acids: CASSIDSANTEAFF.

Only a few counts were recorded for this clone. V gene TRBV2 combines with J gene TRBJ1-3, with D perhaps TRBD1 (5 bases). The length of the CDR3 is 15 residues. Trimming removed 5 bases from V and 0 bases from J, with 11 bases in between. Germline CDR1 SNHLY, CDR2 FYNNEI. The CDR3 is CASSKGVPSGNTIYF. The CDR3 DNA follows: TGTGCCAGCAGTAAAGGGGTCCCCTCTGGAAACACCATATATTTT.

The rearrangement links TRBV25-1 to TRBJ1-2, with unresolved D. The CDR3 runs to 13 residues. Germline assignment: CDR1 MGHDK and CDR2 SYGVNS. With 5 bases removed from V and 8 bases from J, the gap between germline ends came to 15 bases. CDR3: CASSNSVSSGYTF. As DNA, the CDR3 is TGTGCCAGCAGTAACTCGGTATCATCCGGCTACACCTTC.

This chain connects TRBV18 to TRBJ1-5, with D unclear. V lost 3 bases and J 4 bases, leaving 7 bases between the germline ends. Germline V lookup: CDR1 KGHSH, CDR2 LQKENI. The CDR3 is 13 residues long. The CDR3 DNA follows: TGTGCCAGCTCACCGACGGCTAATCAGCCCCAGCATTTT. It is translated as CASSPTANQPQHF.

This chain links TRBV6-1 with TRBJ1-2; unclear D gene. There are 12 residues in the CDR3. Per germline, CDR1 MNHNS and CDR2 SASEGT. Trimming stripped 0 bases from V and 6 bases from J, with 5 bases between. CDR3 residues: CASSEARNGYTF. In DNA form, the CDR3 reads TGTGCCAGCAGTGAAGCACGAAATGGCTACACCTTC.

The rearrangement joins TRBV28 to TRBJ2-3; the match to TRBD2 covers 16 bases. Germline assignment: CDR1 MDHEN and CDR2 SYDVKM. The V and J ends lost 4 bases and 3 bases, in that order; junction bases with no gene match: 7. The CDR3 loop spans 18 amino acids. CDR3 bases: TGTGCCAGCAGTTCCTTGGGGACTAGCGGGGGGGCGACAGATACGCAGTATTTT. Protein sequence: CASSSLGTSGGATDTQYF.

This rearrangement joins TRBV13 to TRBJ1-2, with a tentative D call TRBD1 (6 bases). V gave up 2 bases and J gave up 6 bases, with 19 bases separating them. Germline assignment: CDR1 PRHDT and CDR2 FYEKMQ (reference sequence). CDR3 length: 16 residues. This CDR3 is CASSLSRADRRDGYTF. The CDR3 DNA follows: TGTGCCAGCAGCTTATCACGGGCAGACAGGAGGGATGGCTACACCTTC. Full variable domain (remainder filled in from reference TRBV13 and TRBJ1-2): AAGVIQSPRHLIKEKRETATLKCYPIPRHDTVYWYQQGPGQDPQFLISFYEKMQSDKGSIPDRFSAQQFSDYHSELNMSSLELGDSALYFCASSLSRADRRDGYTFGSGTRLTVV.